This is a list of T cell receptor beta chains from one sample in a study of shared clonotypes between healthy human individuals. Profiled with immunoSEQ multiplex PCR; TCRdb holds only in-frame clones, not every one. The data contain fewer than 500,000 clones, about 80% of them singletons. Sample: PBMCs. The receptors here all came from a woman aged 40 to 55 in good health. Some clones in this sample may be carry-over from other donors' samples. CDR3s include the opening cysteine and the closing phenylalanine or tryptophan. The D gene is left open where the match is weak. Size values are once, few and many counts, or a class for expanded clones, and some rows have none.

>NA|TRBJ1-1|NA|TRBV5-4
TGTGCCAGCAGCCCCCTATTGTCGGGTAACACTGAAGCTTTCTTT
CASSPLLSGNTEAFF
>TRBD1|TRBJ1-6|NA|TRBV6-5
TGTGCCAGCAGCCGACCGGGACAGCCTTATTCACCCCTCCACTTT
CASSRPGQPYSPLHF
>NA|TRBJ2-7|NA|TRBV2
TGTGCCAGCAGTGAAGACGCGGCCGAGCAGTACTTC
CASSEDAAEQYF
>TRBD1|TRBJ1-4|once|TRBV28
TGTGCCAGCAGTATCGGGACAGCCCCTAATGAAAAACTGTTTTTT
CASSIGTAPNEKLFF
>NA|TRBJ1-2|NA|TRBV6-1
TGTGCCAGCCGGCAGGGAAGATATGGCTACACCTTC
CASRQGRYGYTF
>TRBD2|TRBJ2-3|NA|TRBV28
TGTGCCAGCAGTTTATGGAGTAGCGGGAGCACAGATACGCAGTATTTT
CASSLWSSGSTDTQYF
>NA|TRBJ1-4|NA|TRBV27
TGTGCCAGCAGTTTAGAAGCAGCCCGGGATGAAAAACTGTTTTTT
CASSLEAARDEKLFF
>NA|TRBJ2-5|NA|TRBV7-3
TGTGCCAGCAGCTTAACGGCGGCAGAAGAGACCCAGTACTTC
CASSLTAAEETQYF
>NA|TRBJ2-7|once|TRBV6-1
TGTGCCAGCAGTGAGTACGGACGGGGAGTTTCCTACGAGCAGTACTTC
CASSEYGRGVSYEQYF
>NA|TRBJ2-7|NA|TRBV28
TGTGCCAGCAGTTTTCTCGGGCGTAACTCCTACGAGCAGTACTTC
CASSFLGRNSYEQYF
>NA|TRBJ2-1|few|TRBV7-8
TGTGCCAGCAGCTTAGTTTGGACTACCCTATACAATGAGCAGTTCTTC
CASSLVWTTLYNEQFF
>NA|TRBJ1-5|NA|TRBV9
TGTGCCAGCAGCGACGACAGTTATCAGCCCCAGCATTTT
CASSDDSYQPQHF
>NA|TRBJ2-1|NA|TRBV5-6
TGTGCCAGCAGTTTATGGTCGGGCGGGCTCAATGAGCAGTTCTTC
CASSLWSGGLNEQFF
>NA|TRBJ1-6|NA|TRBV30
TGTGCCTGGAATGGCGATTCACCCCTCCACTTT
CAWNGDSPLHF
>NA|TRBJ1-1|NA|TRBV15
TGTGCCACCAGCAGGCCCCCGGGGAACACTGAAGCTTTCTTT
CATSRPPGNTEAFF
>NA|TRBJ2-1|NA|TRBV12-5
TGTGCTAGTGCCGCGGGGGGACAGGGTTTTGTAGATGAGCAGTTCTTC
CASAAGGQGFVDEQFF
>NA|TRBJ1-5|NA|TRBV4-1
TGCGCCAGCAGCCAAGTGGGGCTACGCGGGGGTAATCAGCCCCAGCATTTT
CASSQVGLRGGNQPQHF
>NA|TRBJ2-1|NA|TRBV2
TGTGCCAGCAGTGAGGGGGACACCTGGCAGTTCTTC
CASSEGDTWQFF
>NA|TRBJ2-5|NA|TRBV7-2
TGTGCCAGCAGCAATACCCCACCTACTCCGAACTTC
CASSNTPPTPNF
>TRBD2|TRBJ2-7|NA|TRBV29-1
TGCAGCGTTGAAGGCAGCGGGAGGGACGAGCAGTACTTC
CSVEGSGRDEQYF
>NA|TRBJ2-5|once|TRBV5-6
TGTGCCAGCAGCCGCGGGATGGACCAAGAGACCCAGTACTTC
CASSRGMDQETQYF
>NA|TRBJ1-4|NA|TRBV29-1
TGCAGCGTTGGGGCGACTGCAACTAATGAAAAACTGTTTTTT
CSVGATATNEKLFF
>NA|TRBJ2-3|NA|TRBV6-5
TGTGCCAGCAGTTACTCGACGGGAAGGCCGCAGGCGCAGTATTTT
CASSYSTGRPQAQYF
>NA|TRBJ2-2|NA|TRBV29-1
TGCAGCGTTGAAGGTTTGGGCGGGGAGCTGTTTTTT
CSVEGLGGELFF
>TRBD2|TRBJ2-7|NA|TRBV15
TGTGCCACCAGCGGGCCGGGAGGGTCCTACGAGCAGTACTTC
CATSGPGGSYEQYF
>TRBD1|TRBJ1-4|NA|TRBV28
TGTGCCACCCGGACAGGGGCCCATAAGGCTAATGAAAAACTGTTTTTT
CATRTGAHKANEKLFF
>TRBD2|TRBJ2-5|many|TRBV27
TGTGCCAGCAGTAAATTCGGACTAGCTGGCCAAGAGACCCAGTACTTC
CASSKFGLAGQETQYF
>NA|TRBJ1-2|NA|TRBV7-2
TGTGCCAGCAGCCCCCCCCCTATCCCTAACTATGGCTACACCTTC
CASSPPPIPNYGYTF
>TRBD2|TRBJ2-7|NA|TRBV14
TGTGCCAGCAGCCAAGGCCCCCTGGCTAGCGGACTAACCTACGAGCAGTACTTC
CASSQGPLASGLTYEQYF
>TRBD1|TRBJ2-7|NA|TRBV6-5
TGTGCCAGCAGGTCGGGACAGGGTATCTACTACGAGCAGTACTTC
CASRSGQGIYYEQYF
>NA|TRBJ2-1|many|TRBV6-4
TGTGCCAGCAGTGACAGGAATGCGGATGAGCAGTTCTTC
CASSDRNADEQFF
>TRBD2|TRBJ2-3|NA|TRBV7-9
TGTGCCAGCAACCTCGGGAGGACCCCCGCAGATACGCAGTATTTT
CASNLGRTPADTQYF
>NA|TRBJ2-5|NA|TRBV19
TGTGCCAGCGGGGGCTTACAAGAGACCCAGTACTTC
CASGGLQETQYF
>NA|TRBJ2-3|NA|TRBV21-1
TGTGCCAGCTTCCGGGGCTGCGGTACGCAGTATTTT
CASFRGCGTQYF
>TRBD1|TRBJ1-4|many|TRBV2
TGTGCCAGCAGTGACGCGGCAGGGGGCATAGTGGGTGAAAAACTGTTTTTT
CASSDAAGGIVGEKLFF
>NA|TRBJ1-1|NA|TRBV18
TGTGCCAGCTCACCACAGGAGGGGACTGAAGCTTTCTTT
CASSPQEGTEAFF
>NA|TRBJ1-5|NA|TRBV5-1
TGCGCCAGCAGCCCCGGGACCATGAGCAATCAGCCCCAGCATTTT
CASSPGTMSNQPQHF
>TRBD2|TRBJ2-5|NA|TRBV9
TGTGCCAGCAGCGTAGGAGGGGGGACTAGAGGAGAGACCCAGTACTTC
CASSVGGGTRGETQYF
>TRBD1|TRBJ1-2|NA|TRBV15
TGTGCCACCAGCACCCAAAGGACAGGGGGCGATGGCTACACCTTC
CATSTQRTGGDGYTF
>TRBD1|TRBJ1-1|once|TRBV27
TGTGCCAGCAGTTTTTTGGGACAGCTAAACACTGAAGCTTTCTTT
CASSFLGQLNTEAFF
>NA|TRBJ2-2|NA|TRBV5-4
TGTGCCAGCCGGGGGGCAGTGAGTGAGACCGGGGAGCTGTTTTTT
CASRGAVSETGELFF
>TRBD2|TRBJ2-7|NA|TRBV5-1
TGCGCCAGCAAACTAGCGGGATCCTACGAGCAGTACTTC
CASKLAGSYEQYF
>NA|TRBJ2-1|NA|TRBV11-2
TGTGCCAGCAGCTTAGATTCTAGCCCCGTCTATGAGCAGTTCTTC
CASSLDSSPVYEQFF
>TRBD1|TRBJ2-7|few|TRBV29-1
TGCAGCGTGGAGGGACAGGGTGACGAGCAGTACTTC
CSVEGQGDEQYF
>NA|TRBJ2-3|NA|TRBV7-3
TGTGCCAGCAGCTTGGGCGGGCGGGGATTCACAGATACGCAGTATTTT
CASSLGGRGFTDTQYF
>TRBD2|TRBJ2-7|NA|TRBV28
TGTGCCAGCGGTTTTACGGGGGGCTACGAGCAGTACTTC
CASGFTGGYEQYF
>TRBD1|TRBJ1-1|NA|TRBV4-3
TGCGCCAGCAGCCGCTTAAACAGGGGATACACTGAAGCTTTCTTT
CASSRLNRGYTEAFF
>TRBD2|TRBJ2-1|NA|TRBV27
TGTGCCAGCAGTCCAAGCGGGAGGGGCTTCGGTGAGCAGTTCTTC
CASSPSGRGFGEQFF
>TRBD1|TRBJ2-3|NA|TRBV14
TGTGCCAGCAGCCTCAGGGGGCGCCGCACAGATACGCAGTATTTT
CASSLRGRRTDTQYF
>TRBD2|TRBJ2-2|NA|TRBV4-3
TGCGCCAGCAGCCAAGATAGGCGGGAGCCCACCGGGGAGCTGTTTTTT
CASSQDRREPTGELFF
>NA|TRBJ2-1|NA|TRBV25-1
TGTGCCAGCAGCCAGGAATACAATGAGCAGTTCTTC
CASSQEYNEQFF
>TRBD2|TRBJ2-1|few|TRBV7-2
TGTGCCAGCAGCTCTAACGGACTAGCGGGAACATACAATGAGCAGTTCTTC
CASSSNGLAGTYNEQFF